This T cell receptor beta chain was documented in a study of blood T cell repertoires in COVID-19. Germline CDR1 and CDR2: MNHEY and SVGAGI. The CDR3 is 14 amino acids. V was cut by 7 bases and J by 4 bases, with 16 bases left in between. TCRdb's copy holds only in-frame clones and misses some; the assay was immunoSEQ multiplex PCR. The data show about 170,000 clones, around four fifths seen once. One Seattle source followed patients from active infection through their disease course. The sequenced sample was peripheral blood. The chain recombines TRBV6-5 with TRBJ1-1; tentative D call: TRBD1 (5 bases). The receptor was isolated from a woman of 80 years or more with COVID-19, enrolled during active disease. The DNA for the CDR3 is TGTGCCAGCACCCGACAGCTAGTTCCCACTGAAGCTTTCTTT. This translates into CASTRQLVPTEAFF.